The next 27 T cell receptor beta chains were all read from a single sample in a study of T-cell memory formation after mild COVID-19. MiXCR, run by TCRdb on the 5' RACE reads, gives a single entry per CDR3 protein. Of more than 350,000 distinct CDR3 sequences in the sample, roughly 15% were seen once. The sample was PBMCs or a T cell subset sorted from them (not recorded which). The receptor set was obtained from a man younger than 30 who had mild COVID-19 (a few samples of this study predate the infection). Cell type and time point are not known.

V is TRBV7-9 and J is TRBJ2-7; either TRBD1 or TRBD2 may fit D (5 bases each). Germline V gene lookup returns CDR1 SEHNR and CDR2 FQNEAQ (reference sequence). The CDR3 is made up of 14 amino acids. Between the trimmed V and J ends, which lost 5 bases and 0 bases, there was a span of 11 bases. CDR3 nucleotides: TGTGCCAGCAGCCACCGGGACCGCTCCTACGAGCAGTACTTC. It specifies CASSHRDRSYEQYF.

V gene TRBV7-6 combines with J gene TRBJ1-1, with D possibly being TRBD1 (6 bases). V was clipped by 3 bases and J by 3 bases, with 11 bases between them. The CDR3 totals 14 residues. Germline CDR1 SGHVS, CDR2 FNYEAQ. The CDR3 coding sequence is TGTGCCAGCAGCTTGAACAGGGAAGACACTGAAGCTTTCTTT. Amino acid sequence: CASSLNREDTEAFF.

This clonotype was counted a few times. The chain uses TRBV3-1 and TRBJ2-7; D not resolved. This CDR3 contains 16 residues. CDR1 and CDR2 (germline): LGHDT, YNNKEL (reference sequence). The germline V and J ends were trimmed by 1 base and 0 bases, with 13 bases remaining between them. This CDR3 is CASSQGHRTASYEQYV. The CDR3 coding sequence is TGTGCCAGCAGCCAAGGGCACCGGACGGCCTCCTACGAGCAGTACGTC.

This clonotype was recorded a few times. J is TRBJ2-1 and V is TRBV6-2 or TRBV6-3, with TRBD1 as a possible D gene (5 bases). CDR3 length: 21 amino acids. Germline loops: CDR1 MNHEY, CDR2 SVGEGT. V was cut by 3 bases and J by 6 bases, with 33 bases left in between. DNA for the CDR3: TGTGCCAGCAGTTATGAAGAGGATCGCTGGTCCCAACCAGGGCCCACCAATGAGCAGTTCTTC. As protein: CASSYEEDRWSQPGPTNEQFF.

The chain uses TRBV7-2 and TRBJ2-3; D possibly corresponds to TRBD2 (5 bases). The CDR3 has 14 residues. V dropped 4 bases and J dropped 6 bases, with 14 bases sitting between them. Germline values: CDR1 SGHTA, CDR2 FQGNSA. CDR3 DNA: TGTGCCAGCAGCTCCGGGGTAGCAGGTGATACGCAGTATTTT. Amino acids: CASSSGVAGDTQYF.

This clonotype was picked up a small number of times. The J gene is TRBJ2-7, the V gene TRBV7-9, with 8 bases aligning to TRBD1. Germline lookup yields CDR1 SEHNR and CDR2 FQNEAQ (reference sequence). This CDR3 is 13 amino acids long. V dropped 5 bases and J dropped 5; count of bases not matched to a gene: 5. CDR3: CASSRAGGNEQYV. In DNA form, the CDR3 reads TGTGCCAGCAGCCGGGCAGGGGGCAACGAGCAGTACGTC.

The chain recombines TRBV4-3 with TRBJ1-5; TRBD1 matches 8 bases. Germline CDR1 reads LGHNA; CDR2 reads YSLEER. The CDR3 sequence is 13 residues long. V was clipped by 4 bases and J by 8 bases; unmatched bases: 4. As DNA, the CDR3 is TGCGCCAGCAGCCCCCAGGGGGCTGAGCCCCAGCATTTT. Protein product: CASSPQGAEPQHF.

This clonotype was detected ten times or more. CDR3 in DNA: TGCGCCAGCAGCTTTTCGGGACAGGGATCCGGGGAGCTGTTTTTT. Translating it yields CASSFSGQGSGELFF. The chain is built from TRBV5-1 and TRBJ2-2; 9 bases line up with TRBD1. V shed 2 bases, J shed 6 bases, and the junction held 5 bases outside the gene matches. The CDR3 runs to 15 residues. Germline assignment: CDR1 SGHRS and CDR2 YFSETQ.

The rearrangement uses TRBV18 and TRBJ1-2; D is unresolved. Germline V lookup: CDR1 KGHSH, CDR2 LQKENI. The CDR3 totals 13 residues. V lost 4 bases and J lost 8, with 14 bases in between. CDR3 sequence: CASSLRFLEGYTF. The CDR3 DNA reads as TGTGCCAGCTCACTCCGCTTTTTGGAAGGCTACACCTTC.

In this sample, this clonotype turned up many times. The genes are TRBV6-1 and TRBJ1-1; D is unresolved. Germline assignment: CDR1 MNHNS and CDR2 SASEGT. V was cut by 2 bases and J by 2 bases, with 6 bases left in between. The CDR3 runs to 13 residues. The CDR3 nucleotides read TGTGCCAGCAGTGAACGGGAAAACACTGAAGCTTTCTTT. It specifies CASSERENTEAFF.

J is TRBJ2-1 and V is TRBV5-8; 12 bases agree with TRBD2. The germline CDR1 and CDR2 sequences are SGHTS and YDEGEE. The CDR3 extends over 15 amino acids. The J segment lost 10 bases and the V segment lost 2 bases, leaving 7 bases of the junction unmatched. The CDR3 loop is CASSLASGGAPEQFF. The CDR3, as DNA: TGTGCCAGCAGCTTAGCTAGCGGGGGGGCCCCCGAGCAGTTCTTC.

The V call is TRBV27, the J call TRBJ1-2; D not resolved. This CDR3 comprises 13 residues. V was trimmed by 3 bases and J by 0 bases, leaving 5 bases between them. Germline V lookup: CDR1 MNHEY, CDR2 SMNVEV (reference sequence). Here the CDR3 reads CASSLNANYGYTF. CDR3 coding DNA: TGTGCCAGCAGTTTGAACGCTAACTATGGCTACACCTTC.

This clonotype has only a few counts. The V call is TRBV5-1, the J call TRBJ2-5; 11 nucleotides agree with TRBD2. Germline lookup yields CDR1 SGHRS and CDR2 YFSETQ. J was trimmed by 3 bases and V by 3 bases; bases with no gene match: 4. This CDR3 has 15 residues. The CDR3 sequence: CASSSGTSGKETQYF. CDR3 nucleotide sequence: TGCGCCAGCAGCTCCGGGACTAGCGGCAAAGAGACCCAGTACTTC.

This chain joins TRBV10-3 and TRBJ2-1; D unclear. This CDR3 spans 12 amino acids. Trimming pared 2 bases from V and 6 bases from J, leaving 5 bases between. Germline-derived CDR1 and CDR2 are ENHRY and SYGVKD. The CDR3 coding sequence is TGTGCCATCAGTGAGGGCTTCAATGAGCAGTTCTTC. Translating it yields CAISEGFNEQFF.

The chain combines TRBV5-1 with TRBJ2-7; 7 bases fit TRBD1. The CDR3 length is 13 residues. Germline V gene data show CDR1 as SGHRS and CDR2 as YFSETQ. J gave up 5 bases and V 3 bases, and 5 bases lay outside the gene matches. CDR3 coding DNA: TGCGCCAGCAGCTCCACAGGGGCGAACGAGCAGTACGTC. Protein product: CASSSTGANEQYV.

The chain joins TRBV6-6 to TRBJ2-2; 7 positions match TRBD1. The CDR3 is made up of 17 amino acids. V lost 5 bases and J lost 1; bases outside the gene matches: 10. Germline V gene lookup returns CDR1 MNHNY and CDR2 SVGAGI (reference sequence). In nucleotides, the CDR3 is TGTGCCAGCAGTGTTCTCAGACAGGGTTGGAACACCGGGGAGCTGTTTTTT. Its translation: CASSVLRQGWNTGELFF.

This clonotype showed up just a few times. The CDR3 bases are TGTGCCAGCTCACCACCCGTGACTAGGTTAGACGAGCAGTACTTC. Translated: CASSPPVTRLDEQYF. The V and J genes are TRBV18 and TRBJ2-7; a weak D match, TRBD2 (6 bases). Germline V gene sequence: CDR1 KGHSH, CDR2 LQKENI. The CDR3 loop spans 15 amino acids. V lost 0 bases and J lost 5, with 14 bases in between.

This clonotype was detected a few times. The chain uses TRBV7-8 and TRBJ2-3; D is ambiguous. CDR1 is SGHVS, CDR2 FQNEAQ, per germline. V was trimmed by 3 bases and J by 9 bases, leaving 10 bases between them. This CDR3 has 12 amino acids. The CDR3 sequence: CASSFQSNTQYF. The CDR3 nucleotides are TGTGCCAGCAGCTTCCAGTCGAACACGCAGTATTTT.

The chain couples TRBV20-1 to TRBJ2-1; 9 positions agree with TRBD2. CDR1 and CDR2 from the germline V gene are DFQATT and SNEGSKA (reference sequence). The CDR3 runs 14 residues. Unmatched junction bases numbered 7, after V lost 6 bases and J lost 4 bases. CDR3 DNA sequence: TGCAGTGCCTACCTAGCGGGGCGATACAATGAGCAGTTCTTC. Its protein is CSAYLAGRYNEQFF.

The chain uses TRBV2 and TRBJ2-5; 11 bases are shared with TRBD2. CDR1 and CDR2 from the germline V gene are SNHLY and FYNNEI. Trimming at V came to 2 bases and at J to 5 bases, leaving 1 base not matched to a gene. CDR3 length: 14 amino acids. DNA for the CDR3: TGTGCCAGCAGTGAAACTAGCGGGGGTGAGACCCAGTACTTC. It translates to CASSETSGGETQYF.

In its sample, this clonotype was seen a few times. V gene TRBV5-1 combines with J gene TRBJ2-7, with 10 bases that match TRBD1. Trimming at V came to 4 bases and at J to 5 bases, leaving 12 bases not matched to a gene. This CDR3 has 16 amino acids. Germline CDR1 is SGHRS and CDR2 is YFSETQ. CDR3 in DNA: TGCGCCAGCAGCCCGACAGGGGGCGCATCTTCTAACGAGCAGTACGTC. Its translation is CASSPTGGASSNEQYV.

The chain joins TRBV20-1 to TRBJ2-3; 10 nucleotides line up with TRBD1. The CDR3 contains 17 residues. Germline CDR1 reads DFQATT; CDR2 reads SNEGSKA (reference sequence). The junction had 9 bases not matched to a gene; V was cut back by 3 bases and J by 0 bases. In DNA, the CDR3 is TGCAGTGCTAGTTGGGGACAGGGGCGCAGAAGCACAGATACGCAGTATTTT. Protein: CSASWGQGRRSTDTQYF.

This clonotype was counted between two and nine times. A junction end diverges from the germline sequence, so it may reflect a read error. The V gene is TRBV20-1, the J gene TRBJ1-2, with TRBD1 matching over 8 bases. CDR1 and CDR2 from the germline V gene are DFQATT and SNEGSKA (reference sequence). The CDR3 runs to 13 residues. In DNA, the CDR3 is TGCAGTGCTCGAGAACAGGGGGTGTATGGCTACACCTTC. This gives the protein CSAREQGVYGYTF.

This clonotype occurred many times. This chain joins TRBV7-9 and TRBJ1-2; TRBD1 matches 7 bases. V shed 1 base and J 2 bases; nucleotides not matched to a gene: 10. CDR1 and CDR2 from the germline V gene are SEHNR and FQNEAQ (reference sequence). The CDR3 length is 17 residues. In DNA, the CDR3 is TGTGCCAGCAGCTTAGGGCGGCTTAGGGACAGCAACTATGGCTACACCTTC. Translating it yields CASSLGRLRDSNYGYTF.

J is TRBJ1-3 and V is TRBV11-2, with D uncertain. CDR1 and CDR2 (germline): SGHAT, FQNNGV. The V and J ends lost 6 bases and 3 bases respectively, with 6 bases between them. The CDR3 contains 12 residues. CDR3 DNA: TGTGCCAGCAGAGGGAATGGAAACACCATATATTTT. Its translation is CASRGNGNTIYF.

This clonotype was found a few times. The rearrangement uses TRBV5-1 and TRBJ2-3; 13 bases are shared with TRBD2. This CDR3 spans 16 amino acids. The V segment lost 3 bases and the J segment 2 bases; nucleotides outside the gene matches: 3. The germline CDR1 and CDR2 sequences are SGHRS and YFSETQ. DNA for the CDR3: TGCGCCAGCAGCTCCGGGACTAGCGGGGACACAGATACGCAGTATTTT. As protein: CASSSGTSGDTDTQYF.

The chain recombines TRBV5-4 with TRBJ2-3; 8 nucleotides agree with TRBD2. From germline, CDR1 is SGHNT and CDR2 YYREEE (reference sequence). This CDR3 is built from 15 residues. V dropped 6 bases and J dropped 6; count of bases not matched to a gene: 12. CDR3 DNA sequence: TGTGCCAGCAAACCAGCGGGGGTCCTCACTGATACGCAGTATTTT. Translation: CASKPAGVLTDTQYF.